This is a list of T cell receptor beta chains from one sample in a study of T cell clonotyping in hematopoietic cell transplantation. Method: immunoSEQ multiplex PCR; TCRdb's copy keeps in-frame clones and lacks some. The repertoire holds about 10,000 clones, with roughly 87% as singletons. This specimen consisted of peripheral blood mononuclear cells, obtained before stem cell transplant. All receptors come from a woman aged 60 to 75 with acute myeloid leukemia. Some clones in this sample may be carry-over from other donors' samples. Both conserved end residues are part of each CDR3. Each record gives: V gene, D gene, clone size, J gene, CDR3 DNA, CDR3 protein. The D gene is left open where the match is weak. Size values are once, few and many counts, or a class for expanded clones, and some rows have none.

v_call: TRBV13
d_call: TRBD2
clone_size: few
j_call: TRBJ2-1
cdr3_nt: TGTGCCAGCAGCCCCCCGCCAGGGACTAGCGGAAACAATGAGCAGTTCTTC
cdr3_aa: CASSPPPGTSGNNEQFF

v_call: TRBV7-9
d_call: .
clone_size: .
j_call: TRBJ2-2
cdr3_nt: TGTGCCAGCAACCCGGACCCCACAAGGAACACCGGGGAGCTGTTTTTT
cdr3_aa: CASNPDPTRNTGELFF

v_call: TRBV7-9
d_call: TRBD1
clone_size: .
j_call: TRBJ1-1
cdr3_nt: TGTGCCAGCAGCCAGGGGGTGGGATGGAACACTGAAGCTTTCTTT
cdr3_aa: CASSQGVGWNTEAFF

v_call: TRBV7-9
d_call: .
clone_size: .
j_call: TRBJ1-2
cdr3_nt: TGTGCCAGCAGCTCGTGGACTAGTGAAGGCTACACCTTC
cdr3_aa: CASSSWTSEGYTF

v_call: TRBV4-3
d_call: .
clone_size: .
j_call: TRBJ1-1
cdr3_nt: TGCGCCAGCAGCCAAGGGCGACGGCGGACGGACCTGAACACTGAAGCTTTCTTT
cdr3_aa: CASSQGRRRTDLNTEAFF

v_call: TRBV5-8
d_call: .
clone_size: .
j_call: TRBJ2-1
cdr3_nt: TGTGCCAGCAGCTTCGTTAACCCCCAACGGCAGTTCTTC
cdr3_aa: CASSFVNPQRQFF

v_call: TRBV7-8
d_call: TRBD2
clone_size: .
j_call: TRBJ2-7
cdr3_nt: TGTGCCAGCGGTAATATAGCGGGGGCCTACGAGCAGTACTTC
cdr3_aa: CASGNIAGAYEQYF

v_call: TRBV7-9
d_call: .
clone_size: .
j_call: TRBJ2-3
cdr3_nt: TGTGCCACCCCCAGAGGGGCGCCGACAGATACGCAGTATTTT
cdr3_aa: CATPRGAPTDTQYF

v_call: TRBV5-1
d_call: .
clone_size: .
j_call: TRBJ2-2
cdr3_nt: TGCGCCAGCAGCTTGGCCAGGCCCAACACCGGGGAGCTGTTTTTT
cdr3_aa: CASSLARPNTGELFF

v_call: TRBV11-2
d_call: .
clone_size: .
j_call: TRBJ1-3
cdr3_nt: TGTGCCAGCAGCGATGTCAGAACTGGAAACACCATATATTTT
cdr3_aa: CASSDVRTGNTIYF

v_call: TRBV28
d_call: TRBD2
clone_size: once
j_call: TRBJ2-7
cdr3_nt: TGTGCCAGCAGTTTCCCCCTAAAGCGGGGGACCTACGAGCAGTACTTC
cdr3_aa: CASSFPLKRGTYEQYF

v_call: TRBV30
d_call: .
clone_size: .
j_call: TRBJ1-3
cdr3_nt: TGTGCCTGGAGTGTAGGCTTAAGCTCTGGAAACACCATATATTTT
cdr3_aa: CAWSVGLSSGNTIYF

v_call: TRBV6-6
d_call: .
clone_size: .
j_call: TRBJ2-2
cdr3_nt: TGTGCCAGCAGTATACAGCGGTCCACCGGGGAGCTGTTTTTT
cdr3_aa: CASSIQRSTGELFF

v_call: TRBV5-1
d_call: .
clone_size: .
j_call: TRBJ1-2
cdr3_nt: TGCGCCAGCAGTATGAAACCGGGACGCGACTATGGCTACACCTTC
cdr3_aa: CASSMKPGRDYGYTF

v_call: TRBV9
d_call: TRBD2
clone_size: .
j_call: TRBJ2-2
cdr3_nt: TGTGCCAGCAGCGTAGGAGGAGCGGGATGGGGAACCGGGGAGCTGTTTTTT
cdr3_aa: CASSVGGAGWGTGELFF

v_call: TRBV15
d_call: .
clone_size: .
j_call: TRBJ2-4
cdr3_nt: TGTGCCACCAGCACGAACAGGGAGGACATTCAGTACTTC
cdr3_aa: CATSTNREDIQYF

v_call: TRBV11-3
d_call: .
clone_size: .
j_call: TRBJ1-3
cdr3_nt: TGTGCCAGCAGCGGCCAGACATGGGGCCACTCTGGAAACACCATATATTTT
cdr3_aa: CASSGQTWGHSGNTIYF

v_call: TRBV18
d_call: .
clone_size: .
j_call: TRBJ1-5
cdr3_nt: TGTGCCAGCTCCGGAGGGCGGGATCAGCCCCAGCATTTT
cdr3_aa: CASSGGRDQPQHF

v_call: TRBV5-1
d_call: .
clone_size: once
j_call: TRBJ2-3
cdr3_nt: TGCGCCAGCAGCTTGGAAATTTCGACGGGTTTAGCAGATACGCAGTATTTT
cdr3_aa: CASSLEISTGLADTQYF

v_call: TRBV5-4
d_call: TRBD2
clone_size: .
j_call: TRBJ2-1
cdr3_nt: TGTGCCAGCAGCTTGGCATTTCTAGCGGGAGGGCCCAATGAGCAGTTCTTC
cdr3_aa: CASSLAFLAGGPNEQFF

v_call: TRBV28
d_call: TRBD1
clone_size: few
j_call: TRBJ2-7
cdr3_nt: TGTGCCAGCAGTTTCGGGCAGGGGGAGTACGAGCAGTACTTC
cdr3_aa: CASSFGQGEYEQYF

v_call: TRBV9
d_call: TRBD1
clone_size: .
j_call: TRBJ1-6
cdr3_nt: TGTGCCAGCAGCGTAGAGTTTTGGGGCGGGACAGCTTTATTGTCACCCCTCCACTTT
cdr3_aa: CASSVEFWGGTALLSPLHF

v_call: TRBV5-1
d_call: .
clone_size: once
j_call: TRBJ2-3
cdr3_nt: TGCGCCAGCAGCTTTACCGGGAGAGAAGCAGATACGCAGTATTTT
cdr3_aa: CASSFTGREADTQYF

v_call: TRBV15
d_call: .
clone_size: .
j_call: TRBJ1-4
cdr3_nt: TGTGCCACCAGCAGAGCACCTAACCCCAATGAAAAACTGTTTTTT
cdr3_aa: CATSRAPNPNEKLFF

v_call: TRBV7-9
d_call: .
clone_size: .
j_call: TRBJ2-6
cdr3_nt: TGTGCCAGCAGTTCTACATATTCTCGGGCCAACGTCCTGACTTTC
cdr3_aa: CASSSTYSRANVLTF

v_call: TRBV5-5
d_call: .
clone_size: .
j_call: TRBJ1-1
cdr3_nt: TGTGCCAGCAGCTTGGATGAGGACATGAACACTGAAGCTTTCTTT
cdr3_aa: CASSLDEDMNTEAFF

v_call: TRBV6-5
d_call: TRBD2
clone_size: .
j_call: TRBJ2-1
cdr3_nt: TGTGCCAGCGATCGGGGCGGGAGCTACAATGAGCAGTTCTTC
cdr3_aa: CASDRGGSYNEQFF

v_call: TRBV19
d_call: TRBD1
clone_size: .
j_call: TRBJ1-1
cdr3_nt: TGTGCCAGTTGGGCAGGGGGCTCTGAAGCTTTCTTT
cdr3_aa: CASWAGGSEAFF

v_call: TRBV12-5
d_call: TRBD1
clone_size: .
j_call: TRBJ2-5
cdr3_nt: TGTGCTAGTGGTCAAGAGGGGGCAGAGACCCAGTACTTC
cdr3_aa: CASGQEGAETQYF

v_call: TRBV27
d_call: TRBD2
clone_size: .
j_call: TRBJ2-3
cdr3_nt: TGTGCCAGCAGTCCGTGGACTAGCGGGAGCCCAACAGATACGCAGTATTTT
cdr3_aa: CASSPWTSGSPTDTQYF

v_call: TRBV4-1
d_call: TRBD2
clone_size: .
j_call: TRBJ2-3
cdr3_nt: TGCGCCAGCAGCCAAGACGAGCGGGAACTCACAGATACGCAGTATTTT
cdr3_aa: CASSQDERELTDTQYF

v_call: TRBV29-1
d_call: TRBD2
clone_size: .
j_call: TRBJ2-7
cdr3_nt: TGCAGCGTTGAATGGGACGGGACTAGCTCCTACGAGCAGTACTTC
cdr3_aa: CSVEWDGTSSYEQYF

v_call: TRBV29-1
d_call: TRBD2
clone_size: medium-sized
j_call: TRBJ2-1
cdr3_nt: TGCAGCGTAGTAAGAGCGGGAGGCTACAATGAGCAGTTCTTC
cdr3_aa: CSVVRAGGYNEQFF

v_call: TRBV4-3
d_call: .
clone_size: .
j_call: TRBJ1-2
cdr3_nt: TGCGCCAGCAGCCAAGACCGAGGGTTTGGGAGAGATGGCTACACCTTC
cdr3_aa: CASSQDRGFGRDGYTF

v_call: TRBV5-4
d_call: TRBD1
clone_size: .
j_call: TRBJ2-5
cdr3_nt: TGTGCCAGCAGCTCGAAACAGGGGGCTGGGGAGACCCAGTACTTC
cdr3_aa: CASSSKQGAGETQYF

v_call: TRBV4-2
d_call: .
clone_size: .
j_call: TRBJ2-7
cdr3_nt: TGTGCCAGCAGCCAGAGGACCCGTGGAATCCACGAGCAGTACTTC
cdr3_aa: CASSQRTRGIHEQYF